This T cell receptor (beta chain) was sequenced during a study of beta chain features in type 1 diabetes. Of the isolated RNA, all was reverse transcribed, and so the sequenced material was expressed TCRB transcripts. The assay was immunoSEQ multiplex PCR, and TCRdb's table has in-frame clones only and misses some. The sample holds about 230,000 clones; about 9.3% are singletons and the top ten take about 0.037%. J was trimmed by 5 bases and V by 0 bases; bases with no gene match: 9. Germline assignment: CDR1 SGHRS and CDR2 YFSETQ. This CDR3 has 17 residues. Study-level findings and limits: Diminished insertions and augmented deletions at VDJ junctions characterized type 1 diabetes patients.

Notes on this clone: Its antigen is undetermined.

This TCR was recovered from a young woman in good health. The sample taken for sequencing was naive CD4+ T cells from blood. V gene TRBV5-1 combines with J gene TRBJ2-5; TRBD1 agrees at 11 bases. As DNA, the CDR3 is TGCGCCAGCAGCTTGGGTATTGGGACAGGGGGTCGGGAGACCCAGTACTTC. Its translation: CASSLGIGTGGRETQYF.